The rows below give T cell receptor beta chains drawn from one sample of a study of blood T cells in healthy people across ages. From the 5' RACE reads, TCRdb called clonotypes with MiXCR, one entry per CDR3 protein. This repertoire shows around 700,000 distinct CDR3 sequences, roughly 25% found once; its top ten account for roughly 9%. This same sample was also taken into another study, of T cells of mothers and their children.

The sequenced sample was blood. These receptors were obtained from a boy aged 5 to 17 in good health. CDR3s include the opening cysteine and the closing phenylalanine or tryptophan. A D gene is named only where the DNA matches it firmly. Clone size is shown for a subset of rows, as once, few, many or a class of expanded clone.

clone_size	j_call	v_call	d_call	cdr3_length	cdr3_nt	cdr3_aa
.	TRBJ2-7	TRBV3-1	TRBD2	15	TGTGCCAGCAGCCACAGACTAGCGGGAGTTTACGAGCAGTACTTC	CASSHRLAGVYEQYF
.	TRBJ2-1	TRBV3-1	.	15	TGTGCCAGCAGCCAAGGGCGGGTCTCTACCAATGAGCAGTTCTTC	CASSQGRVSTNEQFF
few	TRBJ1-1	TRBV28	.	14	TGTGCCAGCAGTTCACCCTGGAGGGGGACTGAAGCTTTCTTT	CASSSPWRGTEAFF
.	TRBJ2-1	TRBV19	TRBD2	12	TGTGCCAGTAGTATGCGGGAGAATGAGCAGTTCTTC	CASSMRENEQFF
few	TRBJ1-2	TRBV28	TRBD1	14	TGTGCCAGCAGTCAAACAGGGGGCGGGTTTGGCTACACCTTC	CASSQTGGGFGYTF
few	TRBJ1-3	TRBV7-2	.	15	TGTGCCAGCAGCTCCCCCCCTGGGTCTGGAAACACCATATATTTT	CASSSPPGSGNTIYF
.	TRBJ2-5	TRBV4-1	.	16	TGCGTCAGCAGCCAATATTTCAGGGACACCGAAGAGACCCAGTACTTC	CVSSQYFRDTEETQYF
.	TRBJ2-5	TRBV10-1	TRBD2	16	TGCGCCAGCAGCGTTGGACTAGCGGGATGGGAGGAGACCCAGTACTTC	CASSVGLAGWEETQYF
.	TRBJ2-1	TRBV2	TRBD2	18	TGTGCCAGCAGTGAAGAAGGGGGAGCGGGAGGACCTGGTGATGAGCAGTTCTTC	CASSEEGGAGGPGDEQFF
.	TRBJ2-7	TRBV13	.	13	TGTGCCAGCAGCTCAGGACTCTTATACGAGCAGTACTTC	CASSSGLLYEQYF
few	TRBJ2-1	TRBV10-3	.	14	TGTGCCACCATAGCGGATTACTCCTACAATGAGCAGTTCTTC	CATIADYSYNEQFF
few	TRBJ2-5	TRBV7-9	.	14	TGTGCCAGCAGCCCCAGGCCCTCCCAAGAGACCCAGTACTTC	CASSPRPSQETQYF
.	TRBJ1-1	TRBV20-1	.	14	TGCAGTGCCCTCTGGTTAGGAGTTGACACTGAAGCTTTCTTT	CSALWLGVDTEAFF
.	TRBJ1-5	TRBV28	TRBD1	17	TGTGCCAGCAGTCGGCCGGGACAGGGGAGGGTAATTAATCCCCAGCATTTT	CASSRPGQGRVINPQHF
.	TRBJ2-5	TRBV12-3/TRBV12-4	.	17	TGTGCCAGCAGCCCACCCCTGGTAGCAGCTGCCAGGGAGACCCAGTACTTC	CASSPPLVAAARETQYF
.	TRBJ2-1	TRBV10-3	.	12	TGTGCCATCAGTGGGGGGGAGAATGAGCAGTTCTTC	CAISGGENEQFF
once	TRBJ2-7	TRBV27	TRBD1	14	TGTGCCAGCAGACAGGGGAGAGGCTCCTACGAGCAGTACTTC	CASRQGRGSYEQYF
once	TRBJ2-1	TRBV19	.	12	TGTGCCAGTAGTATTATCGGGGCTGAGCAGTTCTTC	CASSIIGAEQFF
.	TRBJ2-7	TRBV7-2	TRBD2	16	TGTGCCAGCAGCTCCCAAGGCAGCGGGAGGGACCACGAGCAGTACTTC	CASSSQGSGRDHEQYF
.	TRBJ2-5	TRBV7-9	TRBD2	16	TGTGCCAGCAGCATGGGGACTAGCGGGATGACAGAGACCCAGTACTTC	CASSMGTSGMTETQYF
many	TRBJ1-5	TRBV6-2/TRBV6-3	.	12	TGTGCCAGCAGGGAAGGCAATCAGCCCCAGCATTTT	CASREGNQPQHF
.	TRBJ2-1	TRBV20-1	TRBD1	15	TGCAGTGCTAGAGATCGGGACAGGGAATACAATGAGCAGTTCTTC	CSARDRDREYNEQFF
.	TRBJ2-7	TRBV4-2	.	10	TGTGCCAGCCCCATCTACGAGCAGTACTTC	CASPIYEQYF
.	TRBJ2-3	TRBV7-3	.	15	TGTGCCAGCAGCACGGACGGGCTACGCACAGATACGCAGTATTTT	CASSTDGLRTDTQYF
few	TRBJ2-7	TRBV10-3	.	11	TGTGCCATCAGGGAAACTTACGAGCAGTACTTC	CAIRETYEQYF
.	TRBJ1-3	TRBV29-1	.	14	TGCAGCGTTGAAGATCCCTTCTCTGGAAACACCATATATTTT	CSVEDPFSGNTIYF
few	TRBJ2-7	TRBV4-1	TRBD2	14	TGCGCCAGCAGCCATCATAGCGGGGGCGGAGAGCAGTACTTC	CASSHHSGGGEQYF
.	TRBJ2-1	TRBV6-1	.	12	TGTGCCAGCAGTATACAGTACAATGAGCAGTTCTTC	CASSIQYNEQFF
.	TRBJ2-3	TRBV25-1	TRBD2	15	TGTGCCAGCAGTGAACTTTCCGGGGGGTCAGATACGCAGTATTTT	CASSELSGGSDTQYF
.	TRBJ2-7	TRBV20-1	TRBD2	17	TGCAGTGCTAGAATAGCGGGAAGTTCGACAGGCGTTTACGAGCAGTACTTC	CSARIAGSSTGVYEQYF
few	TRBJ2-2	TRBV2	.	15	TGTGCCAGCAGGAGCGGACAATCGAACACCGGGGAGCTGTTTTTT	CASRSGQSNTGELFF
.	TRBJ2-7	TRBV12-3/TRBV12-4	.	14	TGTGCCAGCAGTTTCCTCACAGGGAGGTACGAGCAGTACTTC	CASSFLTGRYEQYF
.	TRBJ2-1	TRBV27	TRBD1	16	TGTGCCAGCAGTTCGGAGCCCTCGGGACAGACGGATGAGCAGTTCTTC	CASSSEPSGQTDEQFF
few	TRBJ2-1	TRBV20-1	TRBD2	16	TGCAGTGCTAGGAACGGGCGGGAGGCCTCCTACAATGAGCAGTTCTTC	CSARNGREASYNEQFF
few	TRBJ2-1	TRBV5-1	.	16	TGCGCCAGCAGCTTGGAAACTGGGGGCGAGTACAATGAGCAGTTCTTC	CASSLETGGEYNEQFF
.	TRBJ2-3	TRBV6-5	TRBD2	15	TGTGCCAGCAGCTTACTAGCGGGGGTAGGAAATACGCAGTATTTT	CASSLLAGVGNTQYF
.	TRBJ1-3	TRBV5-1	.	15	TGCGCCAGCAGCTTGGCCGGGGTCTCTGGAAACACCATATATTTT	CASSLAGVSGNTIYF
few	TRBJ2-7	TRBV10-3	.	12	TGTGCCATCAGTGGGGGCCCCTACGAGCAGTACTTC	CAISGGPYEQYF
.	TRBJ2-1	TRBV7-9	.	13	TGTGCCAGCAGCCCCCCACTCGTCAATGAGCAGTTCTTC	CASSPPLVNEQFF
.	TRBJ2-1	TRBV29-1	.	13	TGCAGCGTTGAAGATCCCATCGGTGTCGAGCAGCACTTC	CSVEDPIGVEQHF
.	TRBJ2-1	TRBV27	TRBD1	15	TGTGCCAGCAGTTTATGGGCAGGGGGCAGGCCTGAGCAGTTCTTC	CASSLWAGGRPEQFF
.	TRBJ1-4	TRBV5-1	.	15	TGCGCCAGCAGCTTGGCCAAGACGGAAGATGAAAAACTGTTTTTT	CASSLAKTEDEKLFF
few	TRBJ2-7	TRBV28	TRBD2	11	TGTGCCAGCAGACTAGCGCGGGAGCAGTACTTC	CASRLAREQYF
few	TRBJ2-3	TRBV3-1	.	12	TGTGCCAGCAGGGCTCTCACAGATATGCAGTATTTT	CASRALTDMQYF
few	TRBJ1-1	TRBV10-2	.	13	TGCGCCAGCAGGCCAGGTGTGATGACTGAAGCTTTCTTT	CASRPGVMTEAFF